This entry lists 7 T cell receptor beta chains sequenced from one sample in a study of blood T cell repertoires in COVID-19. Sequencing used immunoSEQ multiplex PCR; TCRdb keeps in-frame clones, though not all of them. This sample has a few hundred thousand clones, with around four fifths found just once. Sequenced: peripheral blood. Receptor source: a woman older than 75 with COVID-19, enrolled during active disease.

This clone was observed once. The sample holds other DNA sequences that translate to the same CDR3. The chain has TRBV2 and TRBJ1-4, with 7 bases matching TRBD1. Germline V CDR1 and CDR2: SNHLY, FYNNEI. Trimming removed 3 bases from V and 0 bases from J; junction bases left unmatched: 1. The CDR3 sequence is 15 residues long. The CDR3 nucleotides are TGTGCCAGCAGTGAGCAGGGGGCAACTAATGAAAAACTGTTTTTT. This gives the protein CASSEQGATNEKLFF.

This rearrangement joins TRBV15 to TRBJ2-3, with 13 bases aligning to TRBD2. V lost 2 bases to trimming and J lost 4 bases; unmatched junction nucleotides: 3. The CDR3 consists of 16 residues. Germline assignment: CDR1 LNHNV and CDR2 YYDKDF (reference sequence). CDR3 loop: CATSRRTSGGADTQYF. The CDR3 nucleotides are TGTGCCACCAGCAGACGGACTAGCGGGGGCGCAGATACGCAGTATTTT.

The chain recombines TRBV20-1 with TRBJ2-2; the match to TRBD2 covers 8 bases. The CDR3 extends over 17 amino acids. V was clipped by 3 bases and J by 2 bases; unmatched bases: 11. Germline V lookup: CDR1 DFQATT, CDR2 SNEGSKA (reference sequence). The CDR3 DNA is TGCAGTGCTAGTCGTTTCAGCGGGGGAGTTAACACCGGGGAGCTGTTTTTT. Its translation is CSASRFSGGVNTGELFF.

The chain uses TRBV10-2 and TRBJ1-5; D perhaps matches TRBD1 (5 bases). The length of the CDR3 is 14 residues. V was cut by 4 bases and J by 2 bases, with 9 bases left in between. The germline V gene encodes CDR1 WSHSY and CDR2 SAAADI. DNA of the CDR3: TGCGCCAGCAGTGTTCAGGGTGGCAATCAGCCCCAGCATTTT. It specifies CASSVQGGNQPQHF.

The V call is TRBV7-2, the J call TRBJ2-5, with D tentatively TRBD1 (7 bases). The length of the CDR3 is 15 residues. The V end was cut by 4 bases, the J end by 1 base, with 13 bases between. From germline, CDR1 is SGHTA and CDR2 FQGNSA. CDR3 amino acids: CASSSAGQSQETQYF. The CDR3, as DNA: TGTGCCAGCAGCTCCGCGGGACAGAGCCAAGAGACCCAGTACTTC.

The V call is TRBV5-4, the J call TRBJ2-7; no clear D. The germline gives CDR1 SGHNT, CDR2 YYREEE (reference sequence). The V and J ends lost 4 bases and 3 bases respectively, with 11 bases between them. This CDR3 region has 13 residues. The CDR3 DNA follows: TGTGCCAGCAGCCGGCAGGAAGGCTACGAGCAGTACGTC. Its translation: CASSRQEGYEQYV.

The genes are TRBV7-2 and TRBJ2-7, with 8 bases fitting TRBD1. After removal of 5 bases from V and 4 bases from J, the junction contained 7 bases not matched to a gene. The CDR3 has 14 residues. Germline-derived CDR1 and CDR2 are SGHTA and FQGNSA. The CDR3 reads CASSTGTGPYEQYF. The DNA for the CDR3 is TGTGCCAGCAGCACCGGGACAGGCCCTTACGAGCAGTACTTC.